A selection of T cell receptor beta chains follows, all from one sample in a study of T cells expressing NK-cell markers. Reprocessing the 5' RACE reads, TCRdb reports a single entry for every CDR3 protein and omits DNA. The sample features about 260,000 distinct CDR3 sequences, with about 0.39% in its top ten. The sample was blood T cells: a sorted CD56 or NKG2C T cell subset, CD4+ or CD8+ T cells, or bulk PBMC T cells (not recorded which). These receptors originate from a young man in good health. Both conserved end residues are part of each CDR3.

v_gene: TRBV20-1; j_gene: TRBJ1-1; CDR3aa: CRAYRGQGSTEAFF
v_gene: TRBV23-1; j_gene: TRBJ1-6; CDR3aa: CASTRDRDDPLHF
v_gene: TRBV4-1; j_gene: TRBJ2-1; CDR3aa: CASSQDMSGSYNEQFF
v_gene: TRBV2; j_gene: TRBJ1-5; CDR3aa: CASRATEISNQPQHF
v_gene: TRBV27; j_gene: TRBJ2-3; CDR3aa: CASSLQAGLSTDTQYF
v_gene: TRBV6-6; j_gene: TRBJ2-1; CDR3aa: CANSGLGEQFF
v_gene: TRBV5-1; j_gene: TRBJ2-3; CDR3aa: CASLLRDSSTDTQYF
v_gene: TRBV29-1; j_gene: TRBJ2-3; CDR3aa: CSIRDRGLRDTQYF
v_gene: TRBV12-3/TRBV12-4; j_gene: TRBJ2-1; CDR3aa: CASRSEANRRGINEQFF
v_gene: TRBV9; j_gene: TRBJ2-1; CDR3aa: CASSVRDRGYNEQFF
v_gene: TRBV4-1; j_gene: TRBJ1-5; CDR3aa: CASSRGLSNQPQHF
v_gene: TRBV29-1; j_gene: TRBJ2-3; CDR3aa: CSARWADTQYF
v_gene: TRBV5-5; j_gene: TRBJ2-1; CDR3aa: CASSTSRLVSNEQFF
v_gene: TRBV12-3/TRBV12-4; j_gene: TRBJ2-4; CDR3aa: CASSFQGSQNIQYF
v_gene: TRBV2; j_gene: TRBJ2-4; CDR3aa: CASSWDRESIQYF
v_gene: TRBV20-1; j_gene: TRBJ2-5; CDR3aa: CSARGFSGRETQYF
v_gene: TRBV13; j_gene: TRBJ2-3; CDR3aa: CASSWTSGTTWGTDTQYF
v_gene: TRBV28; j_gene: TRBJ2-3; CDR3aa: CASSLRLSRDTQYF
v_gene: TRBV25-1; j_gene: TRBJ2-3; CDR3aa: CASSEWGTSGRAQDTQYF
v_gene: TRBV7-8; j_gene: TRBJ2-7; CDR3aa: CASSPQGQGDEQYF
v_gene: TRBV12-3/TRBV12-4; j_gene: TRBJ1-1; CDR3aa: CASSPPEGGRNTEAFF
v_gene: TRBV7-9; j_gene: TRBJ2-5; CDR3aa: CASSRTSGTKETQYF
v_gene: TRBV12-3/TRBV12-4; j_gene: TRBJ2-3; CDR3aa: CASRPEEGSTDTQYF
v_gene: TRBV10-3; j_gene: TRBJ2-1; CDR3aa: CAISEGSVAYNEQFF
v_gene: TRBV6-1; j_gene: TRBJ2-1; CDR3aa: CASSLAGLLNEQFF
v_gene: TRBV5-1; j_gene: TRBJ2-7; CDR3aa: CASSLDRGSYEQYF
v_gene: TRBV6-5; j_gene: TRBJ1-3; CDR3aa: CASSYAGPGNTIYF
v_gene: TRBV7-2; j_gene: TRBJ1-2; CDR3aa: CASSLERTGVYGYTF
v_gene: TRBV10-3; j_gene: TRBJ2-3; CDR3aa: CAISRLAGGKDTQYF
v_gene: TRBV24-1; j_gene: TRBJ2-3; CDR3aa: CATSDPRGGEDTQYF
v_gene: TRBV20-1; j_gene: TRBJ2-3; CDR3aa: CSAKTGDADTQYF
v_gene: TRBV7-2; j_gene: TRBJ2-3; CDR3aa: CASRLGGAGADTQYF